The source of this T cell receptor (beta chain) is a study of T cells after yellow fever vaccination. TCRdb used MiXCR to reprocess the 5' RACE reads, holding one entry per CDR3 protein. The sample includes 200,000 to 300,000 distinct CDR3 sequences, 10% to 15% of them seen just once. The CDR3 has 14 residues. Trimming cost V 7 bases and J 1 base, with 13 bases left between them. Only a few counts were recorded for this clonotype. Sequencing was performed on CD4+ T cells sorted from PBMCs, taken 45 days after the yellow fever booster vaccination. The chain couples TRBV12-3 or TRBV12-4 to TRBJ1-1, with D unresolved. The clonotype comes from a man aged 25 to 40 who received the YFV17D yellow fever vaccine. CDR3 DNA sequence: TGTGCCAGCACCTCTGGGTACTGGAACACTGAAGCTTTCTTT. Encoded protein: CASTSGYWNTEAFF.